The TCR beta chain described here comes from a study of chemoradiotherapy in HPV16-positive cancers. Turning to the study itself: Two HPV16-positive patients' cells yielded candidate HPV-specific clones and common motifs. Study results and caveats: During treatment, candidate HPV-specific clones and E7-related motifs expanded in tumor. HPV-specific T cells were functionally defined from only a couple of HPV16-positive patients.

V lost 2 bases to trimming and J lost 10 bases, with 10 bases between them. The CDR3 has 12 residues. Per the germline V gene, CDR1 is SGHTA and CDR2 is FQGNSA. TCRdb's table, derived via immunoSEQ multiplex PCR, lists solely in-frame clones and lacks some. The table includes 2,500 to 3,000 clones, roughly nine tenths detected once. Worth noting for this clone: Its antigen remains unidentified.

The chain joins TRBV7-2 to TRBJ2-3; D is uncertain. The TCR comes from a human donor with HPV-associated anogenital cancer. The sample was tumor tissue, taken from a patient who underwent chemoradiotherapy. This chain's CDR3 is CASSLQRMSQYF. DNA of the CDR3: TGTGCCAGCAGCTTACAACGGATGTCGCAGTATTTT.